This entry lists 26 T cell receptor beta chains sequenced from one sample in a study of blood T cells in healthy people across ages. For the second PCR, which ran for roughly 6 to 11 cycles, a sample-barcoded 5' primer and a J-beta primer mix were used. MiXCR was run by TCRdb on the 5' RACE reads, yielding one entry per CDR3 protein. Here the sample spans 1.5 million to 2 million distinct CDR3 sequences, 40% to 55% being singletons. The sequenced sample consisted of blood. The receptors stem from a woman in her forties in good health.

This chain uses TRBV9 with TRBJ2-3; D uncertain. The CDR3 is made up of 15 amino acids. The V gene lost 3 bases and the J gene lost 0 bases, with 11 bases spanning the gap. The germline V gene has CDR1 SGDLS and CDR2 YYNGEE. CDR3 DNA sequence: TGTGCCAGCAGCGCCAGTGACACGAGCACAGATACGCAGTATTTT. Protein product: CASSASDTSTDTQYF.

V usage is TRBV6-2 or TRBV6-3 and J usage is TRBJ2-7, with D unclear. V shed 2 bases and J shed 6 bases, with 11 bases lying between them. The CDR3 is 13 amino acids. Germline CDR1 reads MNHEY; CDR2 reads SVGEGT. CDR3 in DNA: TGTGCCAGCAGTTACCAAGACGGGTTCGAGCAGTACTTC. It specifies CASSYQDGFEQYF.

Only a few counts were recorded for this clonotype. This chain connects TRBV12-3 or TRBV12-4 to TRBJ2-7, with D tentatively TRBD1 (6 bases). With 5 bases removed from V and 3 bases from J, the gap between germline ends came to 11 bases. The CDR3 runs to 13 residues. The CDR3 sequence is CASSRAGVYEQYF. The CDR3 DNA sequence: TGTGCCAGCAGTCGAGCAGGGGTCTACGAGCAGTACTTC.

This clonotype was observed a handful of times. V usage is TRBV6-1 and J usage is TRBJ2-3; D is undetermined. Trimming left V 4 bases short and J 3 bases short, with 11 bases between. Germline V CDR1 and CDR2: MNHNS, SASEGT. CDR3 length equals 14 residues. The CDR3 loop reads CASSAGPGTDTQYF. The CDR3, as DNA: TGTGCCAGCAGTGCCGGCCCCGGGACAGATACGCAGTATTTT.

There are a few counts of this clonotype. This chain connects TRBV28 to TRBJ2-5; D gene unclear. The J call may be in error: the DNA end matches TRBJ2-7 better. Looked up from germline, CDR1 is MDHEN and CDR2 is SYDVKM. The length of the CDR3 is 14 residues. CDR3 nucleotide sequence: TGTGCCAGCACCCTACTGGAAGGGTCCTACGAGCAGTACTTC. Residues: CASTLLEGSYEQYF.

This clonotype has a handful of counts. CDR3 amino acids: CSVTPGRGTEAFF. The CDR3 DNA reads as TGCAGCGTGACGCCAGGGAGAGGCACTGAAGCTTTCTTT. The chain joins TRBV29-1 to TRBJ1-1, with D tentatively TRBD1 (5 bases). Germline V CDR1 and CDR2: SQVTM, ANQGSEA. CDR3 length: 13 amino acids. Trimming shortened V by 6 bases and J by 4 bases, and 15 bases separated the two germline ends.

The V gene is TRBV5-1, the J gene TRBJ2-3; 7 nucleotides match TRBD2. The CDR3 is made up of 15 amino acids. J was trimmed by 2 bases and V by 2 bases; bases with no gene match: 5. Germline V gives CDR1 SGHRS, CDR2 YFSETQ. The CDR3 DNA reads TGCGCCAGCAGCTTACCAGCGGGGTCCACAGATACGCAGTATTTT. Translated: CASSLPAGSTDTQYF.

This clonotype was seen only once. The chain uses TRBV10-3 and TRBJ2-5; 10 bases are a match to TRBD1. CDR3 size: 18 residues. V gave up 3 bases and J gave up 5 bases; unmatched junction bases: 15. Germline V gene data show CDR1 as ENHRY and CDR2 as SYGVKD. The CDR3 protein is CAISEHFGQGVFRETQYF. In DNA form, the CDR3 reads TGTGCCATCAGTGAACATTTCGGACAGGGGGTATTTAGGGAGACCCAGTACTTC.

V is TRBV4-3 and J is TRBJ2-5; D may correspond to TRBD1 or TRBD2 (5 bases each). V shed 0 bases and J shed 7 bases, with 18 bases lying between them. This CDR3 contains 16 residues. Germline lookup yields CDR1 LGHNA and CDR2 YSLEER. CDR3 region: CASSQEGLPKRGTQYF. The CDR3 DNA reads as TGCGCCAGCAGCCAAGAAGGACTCCCGAAAAGGGGGACCCAGTACTTC.

The V gene is TRBV7-9, the J gene TRBJ2-5; D uncertain. The V end was cut by 5 bases, the J end by 4 bases, with 14 bases between. Germline CDR1 and CDR2: SEHNR and FQNEAQ (reference sequence). This CDR3 spans 14 amino acids. CDR3: CASSPSSLLETQYF. The CDR3 DNA sequence: TGTGCCAGCAGCCCGAGCTCCCTCTTAGAGACCCAGTACTTC.

V is TRBV11-2 and J is TRBJ2-3; D is perhaps TRBD2 (5 bases). Trimming pared 7 bases from V and 4 bases from J, leaving 18 bases between. Germline CDR1 SGHAT, CDR2 FQNNGV. CDR3 length: 15 amino acids. The CDR3 reads CASNSKGPAADTQYF. For the CDR3, the DNA is TGTGCCAGCAACTCCAAGGGTCCAGCGGCAGATACGCAGTATTTT.

The chain carries TRBV20-1 and TRBJ2-3; no clear D gene. The germline CDR1 and CDR2 sequences are DFQATT and SNEGSKA (reference sequence). The CDR3 is 17 amino acids. The ends were cut back, 3 bases at V and 3 bases at J, with 22 bases in the middle. The CDR3, as DNA: TGCAGTGCTAGTGGTAGCACTTGGGGATTTGGTACAGATACGCAGTATTTT. It yields the protein CSASGSTWGFGTDTQYF.

This sequence joins TRBV7-9 and TRBJ1-2; a weak D match, TRBD1 (5 bases). Germline CDR1 SEHNR, CDR2 FQNEAQ (reference sequence). The CDR3 extends over 15 amino acids. Trimming cost V 5 bases and J 0 bases, with 13 bases left between them. The CDR3: CASSQAAGANYGYTF. As DNA, the CDR3 is TGTGCCAGCAGCCAAGCCGCGGGGGCTAACTATGGCTACACCTTC.

This clonotype has more than one count but fewer than ten. This chain uses TRBV12-3 or TRBV12-4 with TRBJ2-1; 13 bases are a match to TRBD2. V lost 6 bases, J lost 2 bases, and 10 bases stayed unmatched. The CDR3 sequence is 18 residues long. CDR3 DNA sequence: TGTGCCAGCAGCCGGACTAGCGGGGGAGTCACCCCCTACAATGAGCAGTTCTTC. Protein sequence: CASSRTSGGVTPYNEQFF.

The chain uses TRBV7-9 and TRBJ2-7, with 7 bases that match TRBD1. The V gene end was trimmed by 1 base and the J gene end by 1 base; junction bases not matched to a gene: 7. CDR1 and CDR2 (germline): SEHNR, FQNEAQ (reference sequence). CDR3 size: 16 residues. The CDR3 sequence: CASSLEGQRRSYEQYF. The DNA of the CDR3 is TGTGCCAGCAGCTTAGAGGGACAGAGGCGATCCTACGAGCAGTACTTC.

Written as DNA, the CDR3 is TGTGCCACCGACGACAGGGTATACAATGAGCAGTTCTTC. Residues: CATDDRVYNEQFF. This sequence joins TRBV6-1 and TRBJ2-1; 7 nucleotides match TRBD1. J was trimmed by 4 bases and V by 10 bases; bases with no gene match: 7. Germline CDR1 and CDR2: MNHNS and SASEGT. CDR3 length equals 13 residues.

This rearrangement joins TRBV27 to TRBJ2-4, with D perhaps TRBD2 (5 bases). Germline CDR1 is MNHEY and CDR2 is SMNVEV (reference sequence). The CDR3 spans 11 residues. Trimming stripped 7 bases from V and 13 bases from J, with 14 bases between. CDR3: CASIGNVGQYF. The CDR3 DNA reads TGTGCCAGCATCGGGAATGTGGGGCAGTACTTC.

This rearrangement joins TRBV20-1 to TRBJ2-6; D perhaps matches TRBD1 (6 bases). CDR1 is DFQATT and CDR2 is SNEGSKA in the germline V gene (reference sequence). CDR3 length: 16 amino acids. The V end was cut by 4 bases, the J end by 4 bases, with 17 bases between. CDR3 sequence: CSANRVGSAGANVLTF. The CDR3 nucleotides are TGCAGTGCTAACAGGGTCGGAAGCGCCGGGGCCAACGTCCTGACTTTC.

This clonotype was counted only a few times. The V gene is TRBV6-6, the J gene TRBJ2-7; no reliable D call. From germline, CDR1 is MNHNY and CDR2 SVGAGI (reference sequence). Trimming removed 5 bases from V and 0 bases from J, with 14 bases in between. The CDR3 covers 15 residues. The CDR3, as DNA: TGTGCCAGCAGTGACCCGTTGATGAGCTCCTACGAGCAGTACTTC. It codes for CASSDPLMSSYEQYF.

The chain recombines TRBV28 with TRBJ1-2; 7 bases match TRBD1. This CDR3 spans 14 amino acids. Trimming at V came to 7 bases and at J to 4 bases, leaving 9 bases not matched to a gene. Germline V gives CDR1 MDHEN, CDR2 SYDVKM. The CDR3 reads CASNEGAFVYGYTF. CDR3 DNA sequence: TGTGCCAGCAACGAGGGGGCGTTTGTCTATGGCTACACCTTC.

In DNA form, the CDR3 reads TGTGCCAGCAGTGAAGGGACGGGACTGGTCACAGATACGCAGTATTTT. Its translation is CASSEGTGLVTDTQYF. J is TRBJ2-3 and V is TRBV2; tentatively, D is TRBD2 (6 bases). The CDR3 length is 16 residues. CDR1 is SNHLY and CDR2 is FYNNEI in the germline V gene. Trimming removed 1 base from V and 2 bases from J, with 13 bases in between.

The chain links TRBV20-1 to TRBJ2-3, with a tentative D call TRBD1 (5 bases). The length of the CDR3 is 14 residues. CDR1 and CDR2 (germline): DFQATT, SNEGSKA (reference sequence). V shed 2 bases and J shed 1 base, with 10 bases lying between them. CDR3 sequence reads: CSARTGVGTDTQYF. CDR3 sequence (DNA): TGCAGTGCTAGAACAGGAGTTGGCACAGATACGCAGTATTTT.

This chain links TRBV29-1 with TRBJ2-7; TRBD1 agrees at 8 bases. The CDR3 is 14 amino acids. V shed 8 bases, J shed 2 bases, and the junction held 11 bases outside the gene matches. The germline V gene encodes CDR1 SQVTM and CDR2 ANQGSEA. For the CDR3, the DNA is TGCAGCCCGCGGTCCGGGACAGGAACCTACGAGCAGTACTTC. It codes for CSPRSGTGTYEQYF.

This clonotype was found many times. The chain links TRBV10-3 to TRBJ2-1, with a tentative D call TRBD1 (5 bases). Trimming removed 2 bases from V and 7 bases from J, with 6 bases in between. The CDR3 totals 12 residues. Germline CDR1 reads ENHRY; CDR2 reads SYGVKD. The CDR3 spells CAISERTNEQFF. As DNA, the CDR3 is TGTGCCATCAGTGAGCGGACAAATGAGCAGTTCTTC.

The V gene is TRBV11-2, the J gene TRBJ2-5; possible D gene TRBD1, 5 bases. V dropped 5 bases and J dropped 5 bases, with 18 bases sitting between them. The CDR3 consists of 15 residues. Germline assignment: CDR1 SGHAT and CDR2 FQNNGV. CDR3 sequence reads: CASSVGVMPRETQYF. The CDR3 DNA sequence: TGTGCCAGCAGCGTAGGGGTCATGCCGCGGGAGACCCAGTACTTC.

A few counts support this clonotype. The gene calls are TRBV7-2 and TRBJ2-5; 7 nucleotides agree with TRBD2. In germline, CDR1 is SGHTA, CDR2 FQGNSA. Trimming cost V 1 base and J 2 bases; bases outside gene matches: 7. This CDR3 is 16 amino acids long. This CDR3 reads CASSLVGQGGQETQYF. The CDR3, as DNA: TGTGCCAGCAGCTTAGTTGGGCAGGGAGGGCAAGAGACCCAGTACTTC.